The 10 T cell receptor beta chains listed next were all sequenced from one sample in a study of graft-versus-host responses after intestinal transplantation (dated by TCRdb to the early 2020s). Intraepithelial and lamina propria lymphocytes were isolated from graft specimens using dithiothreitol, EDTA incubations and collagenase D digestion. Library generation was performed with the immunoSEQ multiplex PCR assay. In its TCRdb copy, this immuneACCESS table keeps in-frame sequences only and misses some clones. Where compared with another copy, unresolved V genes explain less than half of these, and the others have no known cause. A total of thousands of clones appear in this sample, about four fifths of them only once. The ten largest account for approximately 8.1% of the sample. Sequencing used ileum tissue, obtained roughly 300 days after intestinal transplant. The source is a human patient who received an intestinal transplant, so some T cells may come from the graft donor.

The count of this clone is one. DNA for the CDR3: TGTGCCAGCAGTGAAGAAAAAAGGGGCCCCTGCAGCTCCTACGAGCAGTACTTC. This gives the protein CASSEEKRGPCSSYEQYF. The gene calls are TRBV6-1 and TRBJ2-7; perhaps TRBD1 as D (5 bases). Germline CDR1 is MNHNS and CDR2 is SASEGT. Between the trimmed V and J ends, which lost 1 base and 0 bases, there was a span of 19 bases. The CDR3 covers 18 residues.

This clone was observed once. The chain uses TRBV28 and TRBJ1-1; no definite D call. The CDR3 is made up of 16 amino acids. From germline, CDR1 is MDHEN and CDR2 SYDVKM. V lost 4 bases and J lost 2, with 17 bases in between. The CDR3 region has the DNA TGTGCCAGCAGTTCAGTTTGGGAAGCCACCAACACTGAAGCTTTCTTT. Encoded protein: CASSSVWEATNTEAFF. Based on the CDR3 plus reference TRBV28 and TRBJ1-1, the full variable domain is DVKVTQSSRYLVKRTGEKVFLECVQDMDHENMFWYRQDPGLGLRLIYFSYDVKMKEKGDIPEGYSVSREKKERFSLILESASTNQTSMYLCASSSVWEATNTEAFFGQGTRLTVV.

The CDR3 here is CASSLARGAIGTQYF. CDR3 DNA sequence: TGTGCCAGCAGCTTGGCCCGTGGAGCGATAGGCACGCAGTATTTT. This rearrangement joins TRBV5-5 to TRBJ2-3; no definite D call. The CDR3 contains 15 residues. Trimming stripped 0 bases from V and 9 bases from J, with 17 bases between. CDR1 is SGHKS, CDR2 YYEKEE, per germline (reference sequence).

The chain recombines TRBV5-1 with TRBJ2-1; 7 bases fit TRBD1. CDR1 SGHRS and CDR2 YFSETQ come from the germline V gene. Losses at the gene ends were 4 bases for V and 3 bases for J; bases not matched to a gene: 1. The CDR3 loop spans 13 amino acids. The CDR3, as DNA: TGCGCCAGCAGCCGGGACAGCTACAATGAGCAGTTCTTC. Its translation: CASSRDSYNEQFF. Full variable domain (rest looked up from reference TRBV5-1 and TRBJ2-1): KAGVTQTPRYLIKTRGQQVTLSCSPISGHRSVSWYQQTPGQGLQFLFEYFSETQRNKGNFPGRFSGRQFSNSRSEMNVSTLELGDSALYLCASSRDSYNEQFFGPGTRLTVL.

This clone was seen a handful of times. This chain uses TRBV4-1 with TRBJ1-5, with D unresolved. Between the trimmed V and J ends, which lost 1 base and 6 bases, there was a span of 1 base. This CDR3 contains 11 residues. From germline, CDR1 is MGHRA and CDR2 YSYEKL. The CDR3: CASSQGQPQHF. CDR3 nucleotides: TGCGCCAGCAGCCAAGGTCAGCCCCAGCATTTT.

CDR3 in amino acids: CASSLAYRVGNTEAFF. DNA of the CDR3: TGTGCCAGCAGCTTAGCCTATAGGGTGGGGAACACTGAAGCTTTCTTT. The rearrangement uses TRBV7-2 and TRBJ1-1; D remains ambiguous. This CDR3 region has 16 residues. From germline, CDR1 is SGHTA and CDR2 FQGNSA. The V end lost 0 bases, the J end lost 1 base, and 12 bases lay between the germline ends.

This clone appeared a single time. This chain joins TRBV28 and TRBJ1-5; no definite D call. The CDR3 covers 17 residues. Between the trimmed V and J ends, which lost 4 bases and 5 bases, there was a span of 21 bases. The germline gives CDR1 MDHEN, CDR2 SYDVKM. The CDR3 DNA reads TGTGCCAGCAGTTCCCCGGGCCTACGAGGCAGCGATCAGCCCCAGCATTTT. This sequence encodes CASSSPGLRGSDQPQHF.

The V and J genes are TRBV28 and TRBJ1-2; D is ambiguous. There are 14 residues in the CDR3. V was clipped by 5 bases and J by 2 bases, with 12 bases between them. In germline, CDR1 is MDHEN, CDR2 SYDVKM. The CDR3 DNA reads TGTGCCAGCAGTACCGGAACTGCGAACTATGGCTACACCTTC. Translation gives CASSTGTANYGYTF.

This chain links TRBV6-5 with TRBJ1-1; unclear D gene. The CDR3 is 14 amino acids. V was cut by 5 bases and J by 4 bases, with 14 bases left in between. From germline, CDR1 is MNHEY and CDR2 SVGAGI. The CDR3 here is CASSPQSGSTEAFF. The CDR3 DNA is TGTGCCAGCAGTCCCCAATCTGGGAGCACTGAAGCTTTCTTT.

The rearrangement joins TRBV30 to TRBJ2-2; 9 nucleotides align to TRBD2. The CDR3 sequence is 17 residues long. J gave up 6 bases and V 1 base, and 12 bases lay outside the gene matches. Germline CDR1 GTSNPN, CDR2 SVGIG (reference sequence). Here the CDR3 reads CAWSEGSGTSYPGELFF. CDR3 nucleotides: TGTGCCTGGAGTGAGGGGTCCGGGACTAGCTATCCCGGGGAGCTGTTTTTT.